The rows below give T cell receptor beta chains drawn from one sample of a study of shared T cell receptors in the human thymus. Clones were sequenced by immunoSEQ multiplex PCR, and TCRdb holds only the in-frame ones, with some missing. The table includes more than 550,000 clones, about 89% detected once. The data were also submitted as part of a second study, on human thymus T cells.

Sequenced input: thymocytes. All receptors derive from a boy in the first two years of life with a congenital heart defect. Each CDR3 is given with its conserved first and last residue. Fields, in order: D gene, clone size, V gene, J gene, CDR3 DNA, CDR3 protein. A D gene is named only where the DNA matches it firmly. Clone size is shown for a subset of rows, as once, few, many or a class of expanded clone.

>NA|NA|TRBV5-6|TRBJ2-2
TGTGCCAGCAGCTTTTTTCCGGTCCCAGGGTCCACCGGGGAGCTGTTTTTT
CASSFFPVPGSTGELFF
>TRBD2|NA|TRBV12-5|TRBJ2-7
TGTGCTAGTGGTTTGGTACAGCCCCCTAGCGGGAGTGGCGAGCAGTACTTC
CASGLVQPPSGSGEQYF
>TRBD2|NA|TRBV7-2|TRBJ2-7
TGTGCCAGCAGCTTTGGACTAGCGGGAATGGGTTTCGAGCAGTACTTC
CASSFGLAGMGFEQYF
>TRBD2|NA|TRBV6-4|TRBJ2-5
TGTGCCAGCAGTGAGACTAGCGGGGGGAATGGGACCCAGTACTTC
CASSETSGGNGTQYF
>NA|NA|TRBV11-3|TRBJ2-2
TGTGCCAGCAGCTCAGGTGACAGTTGGAACACCGGGGAGCTGTTTTTT
CASSSGDSWNTGELFF
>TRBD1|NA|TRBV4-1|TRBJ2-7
TGCGCCAGCAGCCAAGCCGGGACAGGAGAATACGAGCAGTACTTC
CASSQAGTGEYEQYF
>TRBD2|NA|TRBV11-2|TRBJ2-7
TGTGCCAGCAGCCTCCGGACTAGCGGGGCTCCCTACGAGCAGTACTTC
CASSLRTSGAPYEQYF
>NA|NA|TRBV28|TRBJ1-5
TGTGCCAGCAGTTTTCCGGCTGGGAGGGTATATAGCAATCAGCCCCAGCATTTT
CASSFPAGRVYSNQPQHF
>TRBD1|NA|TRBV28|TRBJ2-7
TGTGCCAGCAGTCTTGGACAGGTCGTGAGCTCCTACGAGCAGTACTTC
CASSLGQVVSSYEQYF
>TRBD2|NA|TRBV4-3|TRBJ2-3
TGCGCCAGCAGCCCAAAAGGCCCTAGCGGAGCAAGCACAGATACGCAGTATTTT
CASSPKGPSGASTDTQYF
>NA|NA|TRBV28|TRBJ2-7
TGTGCCAGCAGTTTTCTTCCACAGACCTACGAGCAGTACTTC
CASSFLPQTYEQYF
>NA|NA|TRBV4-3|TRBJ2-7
TGCGCCAGCAGCCCTACCCAGGGCTCCTACGAGCAGTACTTC
CASSPTQGSYEQYF
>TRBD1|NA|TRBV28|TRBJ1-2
TGTGCCAGCAGAGACAGGGATCCCAATGGCTACACCTTC
CASRDRDPNGYTF
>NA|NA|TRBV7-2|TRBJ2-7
TGTGCCAGCAGCTTCACTGCAAGGAGCTCCTACGAGCAGTACTTC
CASSFTARSSYEQYF
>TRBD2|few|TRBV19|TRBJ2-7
TGTGCCAGTAGTAACGCGGGAGGGCCACACGAGCAGTACTTC
CASSNAGGPHEQYF
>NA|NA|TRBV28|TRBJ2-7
TGTGCCAGCAAAAGTAGATCCTCCTACGAGCAGTACTTC
CASKSRSSYEQYF
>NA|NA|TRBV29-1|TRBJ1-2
TGCAGCGTTGAAGGTCAGGGGCAGGCCAGCTATGGCTACACCTTC
CSVEGQGQASYGYTF
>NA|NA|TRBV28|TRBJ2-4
TGTGCCAGCAGTTTTGGCTTTGGAGACATTCAGTACTTC
CASSFGFGDIQYF
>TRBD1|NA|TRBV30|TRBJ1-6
TGTGCCTGGAGTTACAGGACAGGGTCTAATTCACCCCTCCACTTT
CAWSYRTGSNSPLHF
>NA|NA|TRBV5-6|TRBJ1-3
TGTGCCAGCAGCTTGTCGATTAGGGGTTCTGGAAACACCATATATTTT
CASSLSIRGSGNTIYF
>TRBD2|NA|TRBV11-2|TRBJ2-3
TGTGCCAGCAGCTACAGCGGGAGTGGCACAGATACGCAGTATTTT
CASSYSGSGTDTQYF
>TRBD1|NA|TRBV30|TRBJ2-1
TGTGCCTGGAGTAGGACAGGGAAAATAGGCAATGAGCAGTTCTTC
CAWSRTGKIGNEQFF
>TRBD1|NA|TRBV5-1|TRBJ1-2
TGCGCCAGCAGCTCGACGGACAGGGGCGACTATGGCTACACCTTC
CASSSTDRGDYGYTF
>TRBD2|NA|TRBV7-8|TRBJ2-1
TGTGCCAGCAGCCTGACCCCCCGACTAGCGTGCAATGAGCAGTTCTTC
CASSLTPRLACNEQFF
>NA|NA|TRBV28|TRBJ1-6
TGTGCCAGCAGTCAGCCTACAGGGAAACCCTATAATTCACCCCTCCACTTT
CASSQPTGKPYNSPLHF
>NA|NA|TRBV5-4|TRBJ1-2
TGTGCCAGCAGTTGGAGAGGCGCCAACTATGGCTACACCTTC
CASSWRGANYGYTF
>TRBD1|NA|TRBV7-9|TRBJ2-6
TGTGCCACCAGGCGACAATGGACAGGGAATCCTTCTGGGGCCAACGTCCTGACTTTC
CATRRQWTGNPSGANVLTF
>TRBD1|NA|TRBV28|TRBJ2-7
TGTGCCAGCAAAGAGGTTTCAGGGGGCGCGACCTACGAGCAGTACTTC
CASKEVSGGATYEQYF
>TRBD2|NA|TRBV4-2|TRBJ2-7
TGTGCCAGCAGCCATCTAAAACCTCCATCCTTAGCGGGGGGCCTGTACGAGCAGTACTTC
CASSHLKPPSLAGGLYEQYF
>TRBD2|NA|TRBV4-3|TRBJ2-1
TGCGCCAGCAGCCAAGAGGGACTAGCGATACATGAGCAGTTCTTC
CASSQEGLAIHEQFF
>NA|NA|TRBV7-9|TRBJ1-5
TGTGCCAGCAGCCCCGGGGACTTTAGCAATCAGCCCCAGCATTTT
CASSPGDFSNQPQHF
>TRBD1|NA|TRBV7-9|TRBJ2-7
TGTGCCAGCAGCTCGCCGGGGGACAGGGTTTCCTACGAGCAGTACTTC
CASSSPGDRVSYEQYF
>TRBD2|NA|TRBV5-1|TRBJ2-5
TGCGCCAGCAGTTTGTCGAGTTGGCGGACTAGCGTGGAGACCCAGTACTTC
CASSLSSWRTSVETQYF
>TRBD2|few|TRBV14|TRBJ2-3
TGTGCCAGCAAGGGAGGGCCAGCAGATACGCAGTATTTT
CASKGGPADTQYF
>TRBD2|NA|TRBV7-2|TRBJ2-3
TGTGCCAGCAGCTTACGGCTAGCGGGAGCAGATACGCAGTATTTT
CASSLRLAGADTQYF
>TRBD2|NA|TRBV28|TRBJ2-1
TGTGCCAGCAGTTCCGGGACTAGCGGCTACAATGAGCAGTTCTTC
CASSSGTSGYNEQFF
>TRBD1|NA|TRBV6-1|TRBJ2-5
TGTGCCAGCAGTCACCGGGACAGGGGAGAAGAGACCCAGTACTTC
CASSHRDRGEETQYF
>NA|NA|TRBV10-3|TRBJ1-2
TGTGCCATCAGTGTCCTTGAACAGAGTAACTATGGCTACACCTTC
CAISVLEQSNYGYTF
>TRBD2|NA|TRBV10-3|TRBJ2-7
TGTGCCATCAGTGGGTTAGCGGGAGGGCCTCTCTACGAGCAGTACTTC
CAISGLAGGPLYEQYF
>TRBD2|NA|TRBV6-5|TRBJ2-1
TGTGCCAGCAGGCCAGCGCGGGGGGCGAGCCATGAGCAGTTCTTC
CASRPARGASHEQFF
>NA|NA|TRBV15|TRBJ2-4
TGTGCCACCAGCAGAGACAGTCCTCCCATTCAGTACTTC
CATSRDSPPIQYF
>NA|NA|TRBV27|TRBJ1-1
TGTGCCAGCAGTTCCCCTCGGGATAGGGAAGCTTTCTTT
CASSSPRDREAFF
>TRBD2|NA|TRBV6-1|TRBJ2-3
TGTGCCAGCAGTGACCCCAGGGAGGGCCCAGATACGCAGTATTTT
CASSDPREGPDTQYF
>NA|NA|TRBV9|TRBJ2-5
TGTGCCAGCAGCGTAGCTAGCTCCCAAGAGACCCAGTACTTC
CASSVASSQETQYF
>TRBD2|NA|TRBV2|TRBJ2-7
TGTGCCAGTAGCGGGAGGACAACCTACGAGCAGTACTTC
CASSGRTTYEQYF
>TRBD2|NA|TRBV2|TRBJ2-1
TGTGCCAGCAGTTTTGCGCCTTCTAGCGGCTCCTACAATGAGCAGTTCTTC
CASSFAPSSGSYNEQFF
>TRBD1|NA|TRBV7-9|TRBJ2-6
TGTGCCAGCAGCTCACGGACAGGGGTTGCCCCCCCTGGGGCCAACGTCCTGACTTTC
CASSSRTGVAPPGANVLTF
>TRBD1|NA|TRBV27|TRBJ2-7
TGTGCCAGCAGCACCGGGACAGGAGACTACGAGCAGTACTTC
CASSTGTGDYEQYF